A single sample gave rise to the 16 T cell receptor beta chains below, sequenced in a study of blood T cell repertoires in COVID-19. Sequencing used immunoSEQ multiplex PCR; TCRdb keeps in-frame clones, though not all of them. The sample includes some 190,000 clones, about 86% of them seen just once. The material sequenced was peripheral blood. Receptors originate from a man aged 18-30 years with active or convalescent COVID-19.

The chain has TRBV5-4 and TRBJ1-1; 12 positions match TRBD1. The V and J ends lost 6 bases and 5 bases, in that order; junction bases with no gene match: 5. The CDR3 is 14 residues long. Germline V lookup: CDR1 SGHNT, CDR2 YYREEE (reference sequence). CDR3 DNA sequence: TGTGCCAGCAAGGGACAGGGGGCGAGAACTGAAGCTTTCTTT. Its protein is CASKGQGARTEAFF.

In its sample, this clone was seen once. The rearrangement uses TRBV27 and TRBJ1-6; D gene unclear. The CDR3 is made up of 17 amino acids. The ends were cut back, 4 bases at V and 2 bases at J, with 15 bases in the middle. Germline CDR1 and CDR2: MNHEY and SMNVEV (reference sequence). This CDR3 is CASSSLLGRAYNSPLHF. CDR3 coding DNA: TGTGCCAGCAGTTCCCTTTTAGGGAGGGCCTATAATTCACCCCTCCACTTT.

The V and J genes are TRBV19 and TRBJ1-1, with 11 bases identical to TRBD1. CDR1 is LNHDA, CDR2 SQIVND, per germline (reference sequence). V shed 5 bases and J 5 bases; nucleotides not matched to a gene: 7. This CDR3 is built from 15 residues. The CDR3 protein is CASSPIGTGGTEAFF. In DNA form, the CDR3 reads TGTGCCAGTAGTCCAATTGGGACAGGGGGGACTGAAGCTTTCTTT.

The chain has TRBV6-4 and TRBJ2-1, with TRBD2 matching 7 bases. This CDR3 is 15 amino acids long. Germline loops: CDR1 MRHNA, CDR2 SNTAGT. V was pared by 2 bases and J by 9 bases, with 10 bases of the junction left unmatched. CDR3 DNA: TGTGCCAGCAGTGACAGCGGGACTCGAACCCGTGAGCAGTTCTTC. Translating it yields CASSDSGTRTREQFF.

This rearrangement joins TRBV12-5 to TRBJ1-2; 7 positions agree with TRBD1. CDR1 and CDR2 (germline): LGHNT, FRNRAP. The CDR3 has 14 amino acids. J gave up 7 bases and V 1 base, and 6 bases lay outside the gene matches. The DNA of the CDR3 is TGTGCTAGTGGTTTGGCCCCGCCAGGGGGTGGCTACACCTTC. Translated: CASGLAPPGGGYTF.

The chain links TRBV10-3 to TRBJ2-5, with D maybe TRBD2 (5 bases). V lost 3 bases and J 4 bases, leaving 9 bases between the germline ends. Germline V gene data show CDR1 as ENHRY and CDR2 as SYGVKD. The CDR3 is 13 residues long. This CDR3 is CAISDTRPETQYF. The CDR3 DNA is TGTGCCATCAGTGATACTAGGCCAGAGACCCAGTACTTC.

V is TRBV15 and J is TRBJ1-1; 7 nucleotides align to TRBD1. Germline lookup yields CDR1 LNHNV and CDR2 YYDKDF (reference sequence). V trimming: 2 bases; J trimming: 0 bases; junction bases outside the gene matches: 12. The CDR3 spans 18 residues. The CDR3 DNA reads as TGTGCCACCAGCAGAAGTAAAGACAGGGTCCCAATGAACACTGAAGCTTTCTTT. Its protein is CATSRSKDRVPMNTEAFF.

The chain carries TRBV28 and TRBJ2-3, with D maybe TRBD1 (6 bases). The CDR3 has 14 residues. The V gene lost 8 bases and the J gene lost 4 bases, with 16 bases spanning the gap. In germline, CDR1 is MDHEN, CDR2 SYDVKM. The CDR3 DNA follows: TGTGCCAGCCATAGTGGGGGCTCGGCAGATACGCAGTATTTT. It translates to CASHSGGSADTQYF.

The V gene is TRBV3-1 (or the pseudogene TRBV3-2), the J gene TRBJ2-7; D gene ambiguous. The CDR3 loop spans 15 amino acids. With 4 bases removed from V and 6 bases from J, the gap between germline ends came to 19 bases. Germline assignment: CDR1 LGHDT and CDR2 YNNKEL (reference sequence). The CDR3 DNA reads TGTGCCAGCAGCCCCTACTTAGCTTCCCCTTCCGAGCAGTACTTC. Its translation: CASSPYLASPSEQYF.

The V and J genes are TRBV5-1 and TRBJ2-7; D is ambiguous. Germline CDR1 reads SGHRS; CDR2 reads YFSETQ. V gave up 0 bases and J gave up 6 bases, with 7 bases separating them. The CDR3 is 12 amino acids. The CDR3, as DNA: TGCGCCAGCAGCTTGGATTACGGCGAGCAGTACTTC. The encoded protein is CASSLDYGEQYF.

DNA for the CDR3: TGTGCCAGCAGACCCACAGAGAACACTGAAGCTTTCTTT. Translation: CASRPTENTEAFF. The gene calls are TRBV28 and TRBJ1-1; D is ambiguous. The CDR3 is 13 residues long. V lost 6 bases to trimming and J lost 1 base, with 9 bases between them. The germline V gene has CDR1 MDHEN and CDR2 SYDVKM.

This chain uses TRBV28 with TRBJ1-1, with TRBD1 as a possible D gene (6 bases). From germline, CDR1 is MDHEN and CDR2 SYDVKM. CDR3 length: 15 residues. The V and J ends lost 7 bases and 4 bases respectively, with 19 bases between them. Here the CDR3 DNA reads TGTGCCAGCACAGACCCCGCAGGACAGTCCACTGAAGCTTTCTTT. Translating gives CASTDPAGQSTEAFF.

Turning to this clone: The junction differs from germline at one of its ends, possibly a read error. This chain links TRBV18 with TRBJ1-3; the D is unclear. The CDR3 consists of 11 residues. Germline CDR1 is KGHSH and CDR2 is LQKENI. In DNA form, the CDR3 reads TGTGCCAGCTCACTCGTAGACTTCCCAATTTTT. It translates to CASSLVDFPIF.

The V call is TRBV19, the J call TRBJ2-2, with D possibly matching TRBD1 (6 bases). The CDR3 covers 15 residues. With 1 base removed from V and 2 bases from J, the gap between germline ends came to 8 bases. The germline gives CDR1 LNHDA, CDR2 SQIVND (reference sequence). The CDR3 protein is CASSIAGVNTGELFF. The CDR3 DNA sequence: TGTGCCAGTAGTATAGCAGGGGTAAACACCGGGGAGCTGTTTTTT.

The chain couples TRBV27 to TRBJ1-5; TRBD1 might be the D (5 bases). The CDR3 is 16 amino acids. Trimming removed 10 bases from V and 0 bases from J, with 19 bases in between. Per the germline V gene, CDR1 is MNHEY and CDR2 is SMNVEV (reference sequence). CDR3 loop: CATPCESGASNQPQHF. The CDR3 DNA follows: TGTGCCACCCCATGCGAATCTGGGGCTAGCAATCAGCCCCAGCATTTT.

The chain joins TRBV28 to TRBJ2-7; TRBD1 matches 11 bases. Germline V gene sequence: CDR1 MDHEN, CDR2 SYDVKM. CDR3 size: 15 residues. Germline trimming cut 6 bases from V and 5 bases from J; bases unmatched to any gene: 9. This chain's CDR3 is CASRYTRTGGDEQYF. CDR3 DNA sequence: TGTGCCAGCAGGTATACACGGACAGGGGGCGACGAGCAGTACTTC. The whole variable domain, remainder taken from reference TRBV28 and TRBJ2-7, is DVKVTQSSRYLVKRTGEKVFLECVQDMDHENMFWYRQDPGLGLRLIYFSYDVKMKEKGDIPEGYSVSREKKERFSLILESASTNQTSMYLCASRYTRTGGDEQYFGPGTRLTVT.